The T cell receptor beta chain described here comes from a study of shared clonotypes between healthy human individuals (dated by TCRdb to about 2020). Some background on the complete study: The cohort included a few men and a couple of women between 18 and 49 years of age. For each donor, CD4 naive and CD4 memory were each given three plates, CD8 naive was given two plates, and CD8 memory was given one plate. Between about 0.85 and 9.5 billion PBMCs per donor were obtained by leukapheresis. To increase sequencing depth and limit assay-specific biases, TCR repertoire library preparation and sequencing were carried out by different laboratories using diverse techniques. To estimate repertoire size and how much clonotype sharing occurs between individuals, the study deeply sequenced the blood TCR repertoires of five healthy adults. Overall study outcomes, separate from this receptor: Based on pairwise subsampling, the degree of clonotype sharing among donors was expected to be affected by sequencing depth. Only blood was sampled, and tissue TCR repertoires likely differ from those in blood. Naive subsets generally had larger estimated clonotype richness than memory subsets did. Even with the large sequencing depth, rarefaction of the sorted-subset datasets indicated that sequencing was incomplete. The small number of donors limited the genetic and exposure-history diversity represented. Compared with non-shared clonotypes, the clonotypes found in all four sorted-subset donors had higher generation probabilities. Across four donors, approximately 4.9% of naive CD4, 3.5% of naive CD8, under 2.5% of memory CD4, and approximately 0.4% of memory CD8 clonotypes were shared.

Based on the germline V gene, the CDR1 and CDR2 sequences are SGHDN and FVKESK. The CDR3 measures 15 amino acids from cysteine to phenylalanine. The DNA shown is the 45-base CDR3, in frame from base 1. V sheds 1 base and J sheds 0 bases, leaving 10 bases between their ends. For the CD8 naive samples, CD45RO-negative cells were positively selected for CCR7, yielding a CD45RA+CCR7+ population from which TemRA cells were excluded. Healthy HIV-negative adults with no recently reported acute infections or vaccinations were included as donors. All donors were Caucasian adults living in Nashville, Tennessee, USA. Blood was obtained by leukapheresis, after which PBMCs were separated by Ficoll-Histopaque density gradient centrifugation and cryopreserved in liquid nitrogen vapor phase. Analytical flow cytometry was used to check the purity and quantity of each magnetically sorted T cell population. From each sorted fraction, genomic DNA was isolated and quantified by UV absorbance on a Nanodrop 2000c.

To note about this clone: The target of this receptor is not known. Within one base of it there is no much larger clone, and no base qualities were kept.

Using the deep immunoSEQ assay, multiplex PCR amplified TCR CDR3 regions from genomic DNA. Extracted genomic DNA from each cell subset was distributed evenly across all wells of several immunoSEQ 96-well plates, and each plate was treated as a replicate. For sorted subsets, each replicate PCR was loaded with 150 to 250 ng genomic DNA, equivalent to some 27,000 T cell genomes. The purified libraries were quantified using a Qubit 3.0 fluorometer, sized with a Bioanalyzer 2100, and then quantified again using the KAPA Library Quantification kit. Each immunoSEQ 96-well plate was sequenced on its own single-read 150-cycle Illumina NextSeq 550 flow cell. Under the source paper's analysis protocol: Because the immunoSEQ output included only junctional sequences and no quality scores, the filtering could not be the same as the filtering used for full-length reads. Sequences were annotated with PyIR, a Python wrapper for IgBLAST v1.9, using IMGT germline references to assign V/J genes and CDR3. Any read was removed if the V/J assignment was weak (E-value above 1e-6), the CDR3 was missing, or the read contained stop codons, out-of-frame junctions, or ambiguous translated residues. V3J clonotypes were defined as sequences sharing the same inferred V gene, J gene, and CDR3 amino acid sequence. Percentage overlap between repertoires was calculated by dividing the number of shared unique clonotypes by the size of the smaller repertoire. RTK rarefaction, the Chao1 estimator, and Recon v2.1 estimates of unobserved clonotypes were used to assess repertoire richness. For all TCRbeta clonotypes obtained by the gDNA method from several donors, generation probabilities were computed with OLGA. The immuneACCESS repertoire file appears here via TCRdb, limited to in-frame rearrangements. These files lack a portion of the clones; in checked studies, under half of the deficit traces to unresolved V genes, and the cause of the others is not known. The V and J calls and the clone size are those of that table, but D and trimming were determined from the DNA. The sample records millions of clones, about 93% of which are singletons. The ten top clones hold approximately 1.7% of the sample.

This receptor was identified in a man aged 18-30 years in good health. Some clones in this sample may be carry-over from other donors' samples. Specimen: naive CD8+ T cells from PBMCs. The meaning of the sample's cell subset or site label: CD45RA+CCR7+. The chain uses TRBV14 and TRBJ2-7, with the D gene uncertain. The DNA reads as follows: TGTGCCAGCAGCCAAGCATATCTCGGCTCCTACGAGCAGTACTTC. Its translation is CASSQAYLGSYEQYF.